Described below is a single T cell receptor beta chain sequence and its context. Data came from immunoSEQ multiplex PCR; TCRdb stores just in-frame clones and leaves some out. Of around 30,000 clones listed, 85% to 95% are singletons. This sample stems from a study of T cell changes during pregnancy in multiple sclerosis. The V gene's germline CDR1 is MNHNS and CDR2 SASEGT. After removal of 6 bases from V and 8 bases from J, the junction contained 6 bases not matched to a gene. This CDR3 has 14 residues. The specimen was CD4+ T cells from peripheral blood mononuclear cells, collected after pregnancy. This clonotype originated in a female donor with multiple sclerosis, enrolled in a pregnancy study. The chain uses TRBV6-1 and TRBJ1-3, with 11 bases identical to TRBD1. Here the CDR3 DNA reads TGTGCCAGCAGGGGACAGGGGGGAGGAGACACCATATATTTT. It encodes CASRGQGGGDTIYF.